This TCR beta chain was sequenced for a study of radiation and T cells in renal cell carcinoma. General study results and limits: In blood, top tumor clones expanded by 2 weeks, shrinking by 4.

The protocol was immunoSEQ multiplex PCR, while the TCRdb copy is restricted to in-frame clones and leaves out a portion. The sample consists of 130,000 or so clones, over 65% of them appearing once. A word on this clone: The antigen is unknown.

The germline V and J ends were trimmed by 5 bases and 5 bases, with 6 bases remaining between them. CDR3 size: 12 residues. From germline, CDR1 is SEHNR and CDR2 FQNEAQ (reference sequence). The sample's time point: baseline pretreatment blood. Treatment given: 15 Gy SBRT to primary tumor, nephrectomy 4 weeks later. This rearrangement joins TRBV7-9 to TRBJ2-2, with D unclear. The TCR originated in a woman aged 45-59 years with renal cell carcinoma. Sequenced material: blood, taken from a patient whose treatment included radiotherapy and nephrectomy. Written as DNA, the CDR3 is TGTGCCAGCAGCGCCGTGACCGGGGAGCTGTTTTTT. Encoded protein: CASSAVTGELFF.